Presented here are 2 T cell receptor beta chains from one specimen sequenced in a study of blood T cells in healthy people across ages. Primed by a sample-barcoded 5' primer and a J-beta primer mix, a second PCR proceeded for about 6 to 11 cycles. TCRdb re-analysed the 5' RACE reads in MiXCR, keeping a single row per CDR3 protein. The sample contains around 1,900,000 distinct CDR3 sequences, about two fifths of which appear only once. Sample: blood. Receptors originate from a human donor in good health.

This rearrangement joins TRBV20-1 to TRBJ2-7; no reliable D call. The V end was cut by 1 base, the J end by 6 bases, with 13 bases between. The CDR3 loop spans 13 amino acids. CDR1 is DFQATT, CDR2 SNEGSKA, per germline (reference sequence). CDR3 nucleotides: TGCAGTGCTAGAGGTAGTAGCTCCGGCGAGCAGTACTTC. This encodes CSARGSSSGEQYF.

The chain is built from TRBV6-6 and TRBJ1-5; 9 bases agree with TRBD1. V gave up 5 bases and J gave up 1 base; unmatched junction bases: 6. Per the germline V gene, CDR1 is MNHNY and CDR2 is SVGAGI (reference sequence). The CDR3 length is 16 residues. The DNA of the CDR3 is TGTGCCAGCAGTCAATTAGGGACAGGGAGCAATCAGCCCCAGCATTTT. Translated, it gives CASSQLGTGSNQPQHF.